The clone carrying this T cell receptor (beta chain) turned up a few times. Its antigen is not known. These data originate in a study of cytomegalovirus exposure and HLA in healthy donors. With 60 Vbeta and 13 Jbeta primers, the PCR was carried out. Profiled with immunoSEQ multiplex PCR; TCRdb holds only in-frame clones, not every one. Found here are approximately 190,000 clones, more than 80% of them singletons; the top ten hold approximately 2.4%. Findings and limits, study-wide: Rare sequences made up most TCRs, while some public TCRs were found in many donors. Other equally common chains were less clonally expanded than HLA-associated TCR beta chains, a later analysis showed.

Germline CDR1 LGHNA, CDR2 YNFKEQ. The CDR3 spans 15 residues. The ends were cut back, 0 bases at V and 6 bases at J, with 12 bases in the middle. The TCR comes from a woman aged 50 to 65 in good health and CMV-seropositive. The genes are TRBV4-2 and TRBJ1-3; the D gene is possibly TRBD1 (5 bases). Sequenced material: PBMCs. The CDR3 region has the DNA TGTGCCAGCAGCCAAGAAGGTCAGGGTTTAAACACCATATATTTT. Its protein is CASSQEGQGLNTIYF.